These 28 T cell receptor beta chains were sequenced from one sample in a study of T cell responses to AZD1222 COVID-19 vaccine. Sequenced by immunoSEQ multiplex PCR; TCRdb stores in-frame clones only, minus some. The table lists under 150,000 clones, approximately 78% of them singletons. Sequences were derived from peripheral blood, sampled on day 0 of MenACWY control vaccination. The receptor source for this set is an adult in good health.

This clone was picked up a small number of times. The CDR3 nucleotides are TGTGCCAGCAGCTTAGGGAGGGGACCAAGCTCCTATAATTCACCCCTCCACTTT. Translated: CASSLGRGPSSYNSPLHF. This chain uses TRBV7-9 with TRBJ1-6; D may be TRBD1 (5 bases). Germline-derived CDR1 and CDR2 are SEHNR and FQNEAQ (reference sequence). This CDR3 has 18 residues. V shed 1 base and J shed 0 bases, with 13 bases lying between them.

The chain combines TRBV27 with TRBJ2-7; 7 nucleotides match TRBD1. Germline CDR1 MNHEY, CDR2 SMNVEV (reference sequence). V gave up 8 bases and J gave up 6 bases; unmatched junction bases: 13. This CDR3 spans 14 amino acids. The CDR3 DNA sequence: TGTGCCAGCCGGTGGGGACAGTCCCTTTGCGAGCAGTACGTC. It is translated as CASRWGQSLCEQYV.

The chain uses TRBV5-4 and TRBJ1-6, with D tentatively TRBD1 (5 bases). The CDR3 is made up of 19 amino acids. Germline CDR1 and CDR2: SGHNT and YYREEE (reference sequence). Trimming took 0 bases from V and 1 from J, leaving 17 bases between them. CDR3 protein: CASSLAAGGAWSYNSPLHF. In DNA form, the CDR3 reads TGTGCCAGCAGCTTGGCCGCGGGCGGGGCCTGGTCCTATAATTCACCCCTCCACTTT.

The genes are TRBV29-1 and TRBJ1-1, with D uncertain. V dropped 5 bases and J dropped 0 bases, with 7 bases sitting between them. Per germline, CDR1 SQVTM and CDR2 ANQGSEA. The CDR3 is made up of 12 amino acids. CDR3 sequence reads: CSVRYMNTEAFF. The DNA for the CDR3 is TGCAGCGTTCGTTATATGAACACTGAAGCTTTCTTT.

This chain joins TRBV10-1 and TRBJ1-2; D is possibly TRBD1 (5 bases). The length of the CDR3 is 13 residues. CDR1 and CDR2 (germline): WNHNN, SYGVQD (reference sequence). V lost 5 bases to trimming and J lost 3 bases, with 10 bases between them. The CDR3 DNA reads TGCGCCAGCAGTCCAGACAGAGACTATGGCTACACCTTC. It encodes CASSPDRDYGYTF.

This clone appeared once. The chain carries TRBV28 and TRBJ1-1; D gene unclear. Per germline, CDR1 MDHEN and CDR2 SYDVKM. The CDR3 sequence is 12 residues long. The ends were cut back, 7 bases at V and 0 bases at J, with 6 bases in the middle. In nucleotides, the CDR3 is TGTGCCAGCAACAGAGTGAACACTGAAGCTTTCTTT. It yields the protein CASNRVNTEAFF. The full variable domain, in which reference TRBV28 and TRBJ1-1 provide the parts outside the CDR3, is DVKVTQSSRYLVKRTGEKVFLECVQDMDHENMFWYRQDPGLGLRLIYFSYDVKMKEKGDIPEGYSVSREKKERFSLILESASTNQTSMYLCASNRVNTEAFFGQGTRLTVV.

This chain connects TRBV6-1 to TRBJ1-2, with 10 bases that match TRBD1. Losses at the gene ends were 2 bases for V and 7 bases for J; bases not matched to a gene: 16. The CDR3 is 18 residues long. Per germline, CDR1 MNHNS and CDR2 SASEGT. The chain's CDR3 is CASSERDRGTYVLGGYTF. The CDR3 DNA follows: TGTGCCAGCAGTGAACGGGACAGGGGAACCTACGTCCTCGGTGGCTACACCTTC.

This clone was counted a few times. The rearrangement joins TRBV9 to TRBJ1-3; no firm D call. Trimming pared 4 bases from V and 0 bases from J, leaving 14 bases between. The length of the CDR3 is 16 residues. The V gene's germline CDR1 is SGDLS and CDR2 YYNGEE. CDR3 DNA: TGTGCCAGCAGCCCTAGAGGACGGGTCTCTGGAAACACCATATATTTT. Residues: CASSPRGRVSGNTIYF.

The chain is built from TRBV11-2 and TRBJ2-7, with 7 nucleotides matching TRBD1. V shed 4 bases, J shed 1 base, and the junction held 1 base outside the gene matches. Germline V lookup: CDR1 SGHAT, CDR2 FQNNGV. CDR3 length: 13 residues. The CDR3 reads CASSWGQSYEQYF. The CDR3 DNA sequence: TGTGCCAGCAGCTGGGGACAGTCCTACGAGCAGTACTTC.

The V gene is TRBV12-3 or TRBV12-4, the J gene TRBJ1-2, with a weak D call TRBD1 (6 bases). CDR3 length equals 13 residues. Deletions cut 4 bases from V and 4 bases from J, with 10 bases between. This chain's CDR3 is CASSSGDPYGYTF. The CDR3 coding sequence is TGTGCCAGCAGTTCAGGGGACCCCTATGGCTACACCTTC.

The rearrangement links TRBV14 to TRBJ2-7; a possible D gene is TRBD1 (5 bases). From germline, CDR1 is SGHDN and CDR2 FVKESK. V was trimmed by 1 base and J by 3 bases, leaving 7 bases between them. The CDR3 extends over 13 amino acids. CDR3 protein: CASSQGGSYEQYV. The CDR3, as DNA: TGTGCCAGCAGCCAAGGGGGCAGCTACGAGCAGTACGTC.

The chain has TRBV5-8 and TRBJ1-5; D is undetermined. The V gene's germline CDR1 is SGHTS and CDR2 YDEGEE. Trimming removed 6 bases at V and 9 bases at J, with 19 bases between. The CDR3 totals 14 residues. Here the CDR3 reads CASKQDIGRSPQHF. CDR3 bases: TGTGCCAGCAAACAAGACATCGGACGGTCGCCCCAGCATTTT. The complete variable domain, with remaining parts taken from reference TRBV5-8 and TRBJ1-5, reads EAGVTQSPTHLIKTRGQQATLRCSPISGHTSVYWYQQALGLGLQFLLWYDEGEERNRGNFPPRFSGRQFPNYSSELNVNALELEDSALYLCASKQDIGRSPQHFGDGTRLSIL.

The genes are TRBV6-5 and TRBJ1-2; 9 nucleotides align to TRBD1. CDR1 and CDR2 (germline): MNHEY, SVGAGI. The length of the CDR3 is 13 residues. The V gene end was trimmed by 6 bases and the J gene end by 5 bases; junction bases not matched to a gene: 4. The CDR3: CASSPDRGYGYTF. CDR3 coding DNA: TGTGCCAGCAGCCCGGACAGGGGTTATGGCTACACCTTC.

The J gene is TRBJ1-2, the V gene TRBV19, with D possibly TRBD1 on 6 matching bases. The CDR3 covers 13 residues. The germline V gene encodes CDR1 LNHDA and CDR2 SQIVND (reference sequence). The ends were cut back, 5 bases at V and 2 bases at J, with 9 bases in the middle. This CDR3 is CASSLDRNYGYTF. The DNA of the CDR3 is TGTGCCAGTAGTCTGGACAGAAACTATGGCTACACCTTC.

This clone was seen just once. The CDR3 reads CAWTLQGSTGTQYF. CDR3 coding DNA: TGTGCCTGGACCCTCCAGGGGTCTACAGGGACCCAGTACTTC. The chain is built from TRBV30 and TRBJ2-5, with D perhaps TRBD1 (6 bases). Germline values: CDR1 GTSNPN, CDR2 SVGIG (reference sequence). With 4 bases removed from V and 7 bases from J, the gap between germline ends came to 19 bases. This CDR3 is built from 14 residues. Combining the CDR3 with reference TRBV30 and TRBJ2-5 gives the whole variable domain SQTIHQWPATLVQPVGSPLSLECTVEGTSNPNLYWYRQAAGRGLQLLFYSVGIGQISSEVPQNLSASRPQDRQFILSSKKLLLSDSGFYLCAWTLQGSTGTQYFGPGTRLLVL.

The rearrangement uses TRBV5-1 and TRBJ1-4, with TRBD1 matching over 9 bases. The CDR3 runs to 16 residues. Per the germline V gene, CDR1 is SGHRS and CDR2 is YFSETQ. Unmatched junction bases numbered 5, after V lost 0 bases and J lost 5 bases. For the CDR3, the DNA is TGCGCCAGCAGCTTGGAGGGACAGGGCTGGAATGAAAAACTGTTTTTT. Amino acids: CASSLEGQGWNEKLFF. Full variable domain (remainder filled in from reference TRBV5-1 and TRBJ1-4): KAGVTQTPRYLIKTRGQQVTLSCSPISGHRSVSWYQQTPGQGLQFLFEYFSETQRNKGNFPGRFSGRQFSNSRSEMNVSTLELGDSALYLCASSLEGQGWNEKLFFGSGTQLSVL.

This clone was detected only once. The rearrangement uses TRBV5-4 and TRBJ2-1; D ambiguous. Deletions cut 6 bases from V and 7 bases from J, with 20 bases between. Germline lookup yields CDR1 SGHNT and CDR2 YYREEE (reference sequence). The CDR3 totals 15 residues. Here the CDR3 reads CASTPAVGSENEQFF. The CDR3 nucleotides are TGTGCCAGCACCCCTGCTGTCGGGTCGGAGAATGAGCAGTTCTTC.

In its sample, this clone was seen once. The V call is TRBV11-2, the J call TRBJ2-1; 8 positions agree with TRBD1. Trimming took 6 bases from V and 4 from J; bases not matched to a gene: 8. The length of the CDR3 is 15 residues. In germline, CDR1 is SGHAT, CDR2 FQNNGV. The CDR3 here is CASSWDRPLYNEQFF. The CDR3 bases are TGTGCCAGCAGTTGGGACAGGCCCCTATACAATGAGCAGTTCTTC. The whole variable domain, remainder taken from reference TRBV11-2 and TRBJ2-1, is EAGVAQSPRYKIIEKRQSVAFWCNPISGHATLYWYQQILGQGPKLLIQFQNNGVVDDSQLPKDRFSAERLKGVDSTLKIQPAKLEDSAVYLCASSWDRPLYNEQFFGPGTRLTVL.

J is TRBJ2-4 and V is TRBV3-1 (or the pseudogene TRBV3-2); D possibly matches TRBD1 or TRBD2 (5 bases each). The CDR3 consists of 17 residues. V lost 4 bases to trimming and J lost 2 bases, with 18 bases between them. Germline V CDR1 and CDR2: LGHDT, YNNKEL (reference sequence). Written as DNA, the CDR3 is TGTGCCAGCAGCCCACGACAGATTTTCGGGACCAAAAACATTCAGTACTTC. Its protein product is CASSPRQIFGTKNIQYF.

The chain is built from TRBV9 and TRBJ2-2, with D perhaps TRBD2 (5 bases). The germline V and J ends were trimmed by 0 bases and 5 bases, with 5 bases remaining between them. The CDR3 contains 13 residues. CDR1 is SGDLS, CDR2 YYNGEE, per germline. CDR3 protein: CASSVGTTGELFF. CDR3 DNA sequence: TGTGCCAGCAGCGTAGGGACTACCGGGGAGCTGTTTTTT.

The chain carries TRBV30 and TRBJ1-1, with TRBD1 as a possible D gene (5 bases). CDR3 length equals 14 residues. V lost 1 base and J 1 base, leaving 10 bases between the germline ends. Germline V gene sequence: CDR1 GTSNPN, CDR2 SVGIG (reference sequence). The DNA for the CDR3 is TGTGCCTGGAGTGGGCGGGGCGCGAACACTGAAGCTTTCTTT. It codes for CAWSGRGANTEAFF.

In this sample, this clone turned up a few times. The chain employs TRBV2 and TRBJ2-1; 8 nucleotides align to TRBD2. CDR1 is SNHLY and CDR2 is FYNNEI in the germline V gene. V shed 5 bases, J shed 0 bases, and the junction held 6 bases outside the gene matches. The CDR3 runs 16 residues. The CDR3 region is CASSFSGGVSYNEQFF. CDR3 nucleotides: TGTGCCAGCAGTTTCAGCGGGGGAGTCTCCTACAATGAGCAGTTCTTC. The full variable domain, its missing parts supplied by reference TRBV2 and TRBJ2-1, is EPEVTQTPSHQVTQMGQEVILRCVPISNHLYFYWYRQILGQKVEFLVSFYNNEISEKSEIFDDQFSVERPDGSNFTLKIRSTKLEDSAMYFCASSFSGGVSYNEQFFGPGTRLTVL.

This clone was counted a single time. The chain couples TRBV6-5 to TRBJ1-6; D is perhaps TRBD1 (6 bases). V lost 2 bases to trimming and J lost 7 bases, with 6 bases between them. The CDR3 loop spans 13 amino acids. The germline V gene encodes CDR1 MNHEY and CDR2 SVGAGI. CDR3 loop: CASSYTGNSPLHF. CDR3 DNA sequence: TGTGCCAGCAGTTACACAGGGAATTCACCCCTCCACTTT.

This chain uses TRBV6-1 with TRBJ2-2; no firm D call. This CDR3 comprises 15 residues. Between the trimmed V and J ends, which lost 2 bases and 5 bases, there was a span of 12 bases. Per germline, CDR1 MNHNS and CDR2 SASEGT. This chain's CDR3 is CASSEQFGETGELFF. CDR3 in DNA: TGTGCCAGCAGTGAACAATTTGGGGAAACCGGGGAGCTGTTTTTT.

This clone was seen just once. The V call is TRBV11-2, the J call TRBJ1-2; D uncertain. CDR3 length: 15 residues. The germline V and J ends were trimmed by 5 bases and 4 bases, with 17 bases remaining between them. CDR1 and CDR2 (germline): SGHAT, FQNNGV. CDR3 sequence reads: CASSPRTSLGYGYTF. The CDR3 DNA follows: TGTGCCAGCAGCCCCCGGACTTCTTTAGGCTATGGCTACACCTTC. The full variable domain, rest sourced from reference TRBV11-2 and TRBJ1-2, is EAGVAQSPRYKIIEKRQSVAFWCNPISGHATLYWYQQILGQGPKLLIQFQNNGVVDDSQLPKDRFSAERLKGVDSTLKIQPAKLEDSAVYLCASSPRTSLGYGYTFGSGTRLTVV.

The V call is TRBV19, the J call TRBJ1-5; a weak D match, TRBD1 (6 bases). Trimming cost V 5 bases and J 3 bases, with 8 bases left between them. There are 13 residues in the CDR3. CDR1 and CDR2 (germline): LNHDA, SQIVND (reference sequence). The CDR3 reads CASSQGTNQPQHF. Here the CDR3 DNA reads TGTGCCAGTAGTCAGGGGACCAATCAGCCCCAGCATTTT.

V is TRBV29-1 and J is TRBJ1-2; D unclear. From germline, CDR1 is SQVTM and CDR2 ANQGSEA. The CDR3 sequence is 13 residues long. V was pared by 1 base and J by 3 bases, with 9 bases between. This chain's CDR3 is CSVEARPYYGYTF. As DNA, the CDR3 is TGCAGCGTTGAAGCCAGGCCGTACTATGGCTACACCTTC.

The rearrangement joins TRBV6-5 to TRBJ1-6; tentatively, D is TRBD1 (6 bases). Trimming stripped 6 bases from V and 6 bases from J, with 15 bases between. The germline V gene encodes CDR1 MNHEY and CDR2 SVGAGI. This CDR3 is built from 15 residues. For the CDR3, the DNA is TGTGCCAGCAGCGCAGGGGATGGGGTTAATTCACCCCTCCACTTT. Amino acid sequence: CASSAGDGVNSPLHF.